These 19 T cell receptor beta chains originate from one sample sequenced in a study of metastatic and nonmetastatic thyroid tumors. TCRdb reanalyzed the PCR reads with MiXCR. The sample has around 23,000 clones; 20% to 25% are singletons. Every patient underwent thyroid surgery untreated. Sequencing used blood. The source is a male donor with papillary thyroid cancer or a benign thyroid nodule (not recorded which). Some clones in this sample may be carry-over from other donors' samples.

This chain connects TRBV30 to TRBJ2-1; D possibly corresponds to TRBD1 (5 bases). Germline values: CDR1 GTSNPN, CDR2 SVGIG (reference sequence). The CDR3 runs 16 residues. Trimming left V 2 bases short and J 5 bases short, with 19 bases between. The CDR3 sequence: CAWSPKQALGHNEQFF. In nucleotides, the CDR3 is TGTGCCTGGAGTCCAAAACAGGCCCTCGGGCACAATGAGCAGTTCTTC. Drawing the rest from reference TRBV30 and TRBJ2-1, the complete variable domain is SQTIHQWPATLVQPVGSPLSLECTVEGTSNPNLYWYRQAAGRGLQLLFYSVGIGQISSEVPQNLSASRPQDRQFILSSKKLLLSDSGFYLCAWSPKQALGHNEQFFGPGTRLTVL.

This clone was detected many times. This sequence may be a read error, since a much larger clone differs from it by one base. The chain combines TRBV4-3 with TRBJ1-3; 7 bases agree with TRBD1. Germline CDR1 is LGHNA and CDR2 is YSLEER. The CDR3 contains 14 residues. CDR3 coding DNA: TGCGCCAGCAGCCACGGACAGGTTGGAAACACCATACATTTT. Its protein product is CASSHGQVGNTIHF.

As regards this clone: A junction end diverges from the germline sequence, so it may reflect a read error. The chain combines TRBV7-7 with TRBJ2-7; 11 bases fit TRBD1. CDR1 is SSHAT and CDR2 is FNYEAQ in the germline V gene (reference sequence). CDR3 length equals 15 residues. CDR3 sequence (DNA): TGTGCTAGCAGCCCAGGGACAGGGGGGTCCTACGAGCAGTACTTC. Protein sequence: CASSPGTGGSYEQYF.

This clone has a handful of counts. At one boundary the junction diverges from the germline segment, which might be a read error. The chain is built from TRBV5-1 and TRBJ2-3, with a tentative D call TRBD1 (6 bases). Germline lookup yields CDR1 SGHRS and CDR2 YFSETQ. The CDR3 has 15 amino acids. The CDR3 sequence: CASRFRGSRVDTLYF. CDR3 DNA: TGCGCCAGCAGGTTTAGGGGGAGTCGGGTAGATACGCTGTATTTT.

By frequency in the sample, this clone is medium-sized. The chain joins TRBV4-3 to TRBJ1-5, with TRBD1 matching over 9 bases. Germline CDR1 LGHNA, CDR2 YSLEER. The junction had 3 bases not matched to a gene; V was cut back by 0 bases and J by 6 bases. The CDR3 has 15 amino acids. CDR3 sequence (DNA): TGCGCCAGCAGCCAAGAACACAGGGGGCGTCAGCCCCAGCATTTT. Residues: CASSQEHRGRQPQHF.

This clone was picked up a small number of times. This chain links TRBV10-3 with TRBJ2-7; 10 bases are shared with TRBD1. The V segment lost 6 bases and the J segment 9 bases; nucleotides outside the gene matches: 8. The germline gives CDR1 ENHRY, CDR2 SYGVKD. The CDR3 is 13 residues long. The CDR3 coding sequence is TGTGCCATCAGGGTAAGGACAGGGGGTGCGCAGTACTTC. Protein product: CAIRVRTGGAQYF.

Many counts were recorded for this clone. Additional DNA sequences in this sample encode the identical CDR3. As DNA, the CDR3 is TGTGCTCAACGCCAACAGGGGTGGGGCAATGAGCAGTTCTTC. This codes for CAQRQQGWGNEQFF. This rearrangement joins TRBV30 to TRBJ2-1; 7 bases match TRBD1. CDR1 is GTSNPN and CDR2 is SVGIG in the germline V gene (reference sequence). The CDR3 totals 14 residues.

This clone was seen repeatedly, ten times or more. The same CDR3 is also encoded by other DNA sequences in this sample. The chain employs TRBV29-1 and TRBJ2-5, with 8 bases fitting TRBD1. Germline V lookup: CDR1 SQVTM, CDR2 ANQGSEA. This CDR3 region has 13 residues. J gave up 2 bases and V 3 bases, and 2 bases lay outside the gene matches. CDR3 in amino acids: CSVEGQVQETQYF. DNA for the CDR3: TGCAGCGTTGAGGGACAGGTTCAAGAGACCCAGTACTTC.

This clone has at least ten counts. This chain links TRBV11-1 with TRBJ2-1, with TRBD2 identical over 7 bases. The CDR3 length is 16 residues. Germline CDR1 SGHAT, CDR2 FQDESV (reference sequence). Unmatched junction bases numbered 12, after V lost 6 bases and J lost 4 bases. In nucleotides, the CDR3 is TGTGCCAGCAGGAACGGGAGGACTCCCTCTTACAATGAGCAGTTCTTC. This translates into CASRNGRTPSYNEQFF.

This clone was detected many times. The genes are TRBV27 and TRBJ2-7, with 10 bases aligning to TRBD1. The CDR3 has 13 amino acids. The V gene's germline CDR1 is MNHEY and CDR2 SMNVEV (reference sequence). The junction had 5 bases not matched to a gene; V was cut back by 7 bases and J by 5 bases. Here the CDR3 reads CASIGQGDHEQYF. The CDR3 DNA reads TGTGCCAGCATCGGACAGGGGGATCACGAGCAGTACTTC.

This clone was seen repeatedly, ten times or more. The CDR3 nucleotides read TGCGCCAGCAGCTTGTATTTCGGAGCCAAAAACATTCAGTACTTC. Protein product: CASSLYFGAKNIQYF. The V call is TRBV5-1, the J call TRBJ2-4; D remains ambiguous. V shed 1 base and J shed 0 bases, with 8 bases lying between them. The CDR3 totals 15 residues. Germline-derived CDR1 and CDR2 are SGHRS and YFSETQ.

The table lists this clone with many counts. The chain combines TRBV27 with TRBJ2-7; D is ambiguous. The germline V gene encodes CDR1 MNHEY and CDR2 SMNVEV (reference sequence). The CDR3 contains 11 residues. V was cut by 6 bases and J by 0 bases, with 3 bases left in between. CDR3 nucleotide sequence: TGTGCCAGCAGGGTCTCCTACGAGCAGTACTTC. Residues: CASRVSYEQYF.

This clone was detected ten times or more. The gene calls are TRBV25-1 and TRBJ1-4; D is unresolved. Germline-derived CDR1 and CDR2 are MGHDK and SYGVNS. The CDR3 loop spans 13 amino acids. Trimming took 2 bases from V and 4 from J, leaving 5 bases between them. Here the CDR3 reads CASSEVSNEKLFF. Here the CDR3 DNA reads TGTGCCAGCAGTGAAGTTAGTAATGAAAAACTGTTTTTT.

The V gene is TRBV7-2, the J gene TRBJ2-7, with D perhaps matching TRBD2 (6 bases). The germline gives CDR1 SGHTA, CDR2 FQGNSA. This CDR3 region has 14 residues. V gave up 7 bases and J gave up 3 bases, with 16 bases separating them. CDR3 amino acids: CASIARGALYEQYF. The CDR3 DNA is TGTGCCAGCATCGCGCGGGGTGCCCTCTACGAGCAGTACTTC.

This chain joins TRBV20-1 and TRBJ2-7, with a tentative D call TRBD1 (5 bases). Germline assignment: CDR1 DFQATT and CDR2 SNEGSKA (reference sequence). There are 11 residues in the CDR3. V was trimmed by 8 bases and J by 10 bases, leaving 18 bases between them. The CDR3 DNA reads as TGCAGTCCAGTAACAGGATCCCTTCAGTACTTC. It encodes CSPVTGSLQYF.

A remark on this clone: A much larger clone sits a single nucleotide away, making a read error possible. Other DNA sequences in the same sample also yield this CDR3. The chain couples TRBV9 to TRBJ2-2, with TRBD1 matching over 8 bases. This CDR3 spans 15 amino acids. Germline CDR1 and CDR2: SGDLS and YYNGEE. The CDR3, as DNA: TGTGCCAGTAGCGTAGAATCCAGGGGGCTGGGGGAGCTGTTTTTT. Amino acids: CASSVESRGLGELFF.

This clone was observed many times. The V gene is TRBV30, the J gene TRBJ2-5, with D unresolved. This CDR3 spans 13 amino acids. CDR1 is GTSNPN, CDR2 SVGIG, per germline (reference sequence). Trimming took off 0 bases at V and 4 bases at J, with 9 bases between the two ends. DNA of the CDR3: TGTGCCTGGAGTGTAATTTGGGGAGAGACCCAGTACTTC. Residues: CAWSVIWGETQYF.

This clone was seen at least ten times. The chain joins TRBV5-1 to TRBJ2-5; D is ambiguous. This CDR3 contains 13 residues. Trimming removed 0 bases from V and 4 bases from J, with 7 bases in between. The germline V gene has CDR1 SGHRS and CDR2 YFSETQ. The CDR3 reads CASSLGPGETQYF. DNA for the CDR3: TGCGCCAGCAGCTTGGGTCCCGGAGAGACCCAGTACTTC.

This clone appeared many times. The V gene is TRBV19, the J gene TRBJ1-5; D possibly corresponds to TRBD1 (5 bases). The germline V gene has CDR1 LNHDA and CDR2 SQIVND (reference sequence). The CDR3 sequence is 17 residues long. Trimming shortened V by 6 bases and J by 1 base, and 19 bases separated the two germline ends. In nucleotides, the CDR3 is TGTGCCAGTAGGGAACGGGACCCTAAGAAGAGCAATCAGCCCCAGCATTTT. This encodes CASRERDPKKSNQPQHF.